Listed here are 23 T cell receptor beta chains from one sample, sequenced in a study of T cell repertoires in cytomegalovirus infection. TCRdb re-derived calls from the reads in MiXCR, one entry per CDR3 protein. The repertoire includes fewer than 350,000 distinct CDR3 sequences, about 28% of them detected once, and about 20% sits in the top ten. No antigens are known for them. The material sequenced was cultured PBMCs, taken from culture after CMV antigen stimulation. The receptor source for this set is a human donor in good health (CMV status not recorded). Some clones in this sample may be carry-over from other donors' samples.

This clonotype was counted between two and nine times. This chain uses TRBV7-2 with TRBJ1-2, with a weak D call TRBD1 (6 bases). The CDR3 covers 15 residues. CDR1 SGHTA and CDR2 FQGNSA come from the germline V gene. Between the trimmed V and J ends, which lost 0 bases and 8 bases, there was a span of 16 bases. The CDR3 spells CASSLAPGQFGGYTF. DNA of the CDR3: TGTGCCAGCAGCTTAGCCCCTGGACAGTTCGGGGGCTACACCTTC. Full variable domain (missing parts from reference TRBV7-2 and TRBJ1-2): GAGVSQSPSNKVTEKGKDVELRCDPISGHTALYWYRQSLGQGLEFLIYFQGNSAPDKSGLPSDRFSAERTGGSVSTLTIQRTQQEDSAVYLCASSLAPGQFGGYTFGSGTRLTVV.

The chain links TRBV5-4 to TRBJ1-3, with D uncertain. Trimming left V 2 bases short and J 0 bases short, with 9 bases between. The CDR3 sequence is 15 residues long. Germline CDR1 and CDR2: SGHNT and YYREEE (reference sequence). The CDR3 is CASSFQVSSGNTIYF. CDR3 sequence (DNA): TGTGCCAGCAGCTTTCAGGTCAGCTCTGGAAACACCATATATTTT.

The CDR3 sequence: CATSRDWGSHYGYTF. CDR3 nucleotides: TGTGCCACCAGCAGAGATTGGGGGAGCCACTATGGCTACACCTTC. V is TRBV15 and J is TRBJ1-2; D might be TRBD1 (5 bases). V gave up 0 bases and J gave up 3 bases, with 11 bases separating them. The CDR3 is 15 residues long. Germline CDR1 LNHNV, CDR2 YYDKDF (reference sequence).

This clonotype was recorded only once. A much larger clone differs from this one at a single base, so this may be a read error. The chain uses TRBV5-4 and TRBJ2-7; D gene uncertain. Looked up from germline, CDR1 is SGHNT and CDR2 is YYREEE (reference sequence). This CDR3 region has 13 residues. Trimming pared 0 bases from V and 0 bases from J, leaving 4 bases between. In nucleotides, the CDR3 is TGTGCCAGCAGCTTGGTGGCCTCCTACGAGCAGTACTTC. Translating it yields CASSLVASYEQYF.

This chain joins TRBV20-1 and TRBJ2-3, with D perhaps TRBD2 (6 bases). Trimming removed 3 bases from V and 1 base from J, with 11 bases in between. Germline CDR1 DFQATT, CDR2 SNEGSKA (reference sequence). The CDR3 length is 14 residues. CDR3 coding DNA: TGCAGTGCTAGGGGGACTCCCGGCACAGATACGCAGTATTTT. It yields the protein CSARGTPGTDTQYF.

The chain links TRBV5-1 to TRBJ2-5; TRBD1 agrees at 9 bases. This CDR3 is built from 16 residues. Germline V gene sequence: CDR1 SGHRS, CDR2 YFSETQ. V shed 4 bases and J 1 base; nucleotides not matched to a gene: 8. The CDR3 reads CASSRPTGGRQETQYF. The CDR3 DNA reads as TGCGCCAGCAGCAGACCGACAGGGGGTCGCCAAGAGACCCAGTACTTC.

This clonotype has more than one count but fewer than ten. The CDR3 loop reads CASSFRGSSGTEAFF. DNA of the CDR3: TGTGCCAGCAGCTTCAGGGGTTCCTCGGGCACTGAAGCTTTCTTT. The gene calls are TRBV7-9 and TRBJ1-1, with D perhaps TRBD1 (6 bases). The CDR3 has 15 amino acids. Trimming removed 3 bases at V and 4 bases at J, with 15 bases between. Germline CDR1 is SEHNR and CDR2 is FQNEAQ (reference sequence).

The chain links TRBV7-9 to TRBJ2-2; 7 positions agree with TRBD2. The CDR3 contains 16 residues. V shed 0 bases, J shed 1 base, and the junction held 2 bases outside the gene matches. CDR1 and CDR2 (germline): SEHNR, FQNEAQ (reference sequence). In DNA form, the CDR3 reads TGTGCCAGCAGCTTAGCGCTAGCGGAGAACACCGGGGAGCTGTTTTTT. This gives the protein CASSLALAENTGELFF.

This clonotype was counted ten times or more. The genes are TRBV7-9 and TRBJ2-5; a weak D match, TRBD1 (6 bases). Germline loops: CDR1 SEHNR, CDR2 FQNEAQ (reference sequence). Trimming took off 5 bases at V and 2 bases at J, with 18 bases between the two ends. The CDR3 loop spans 16 amino acids. CDR3 DNA sequence: TGTGCCAGCAGCACGCTAATACAACAGGGACAAGAGACCCAGTACTTC. Its protein is CASSTLIQQGQETQYF.

The V and J genes are TRBV12-3 or TRBV12-4 and TRBJ1-4; no clear D gene. The V end lost 7 bases, the J end lost 4 bases, and 16 bases lay between the germline ends. CDR3 length: 15 residues. This chain's CDR3 is CASKAGEASNEKLFF. CDR3 DNA sequence: TGTGCCAGCAAGGCCGGGGAGGCGAGTAATGAAAAACTGTTTTTT.

The CDR3 DNA sequence: TGTGCCATCAGTGAGTACAGGGGGCATGACACTGAAGCTTTCTTT. It translates to CAISEYRGHDTEAFF. This chain joins TRBV10-3 and TRBJ1-1; 9 bases are shared with TRBD1. CDR3 length: 15 amino acids. Germline-derived CDR1 and CDR2 are ENHRY and SYGVKD. V was clipped by 1 base and J by 3 bases; unmatched bases: 3.

This clonotype was seen just once. J is TRBJ2-7 and V is TRBV11-2, with a weak D call TRBD2 (5 bases). V lost 10 bases and J 2 bases, leaving 12 bases between the germline ends. Germline V gives CDR1 SGHAT, CDR2 FQNNGV. CDR3 length equals 12 residues. The CDR3: CATRTQTYEQYF. Written as DNA, the CDR3 is TGTGCCACCCGGACTCAAACCTACGAGCAGTACTTC.

In its sample, this clonotype was seen once. This chain uses TRBV6-1 with TRBJ1-2; D is unclear. This CDR3 contains 14 residues. Trimming cost V 7 bases and J 4 bases, with 16 bases left between them. Germline values: CDR1 MNHNS, CDR2 SASEGT. The CDR3 loop reads CASTMEGGPYGYTF. The CDR3 nucleotides read TGTGCCAGCACCATGGAGGGAGGCCCCTATGGCTACACCTTC.

CDR3 region: CASSPTGLAGGGPSYEQYF. Written as DNA, the CDR3 is TGTGCCAGTAGTCCCACCGGACTAGCGGGTGGGGGTCCTTCCTACGAGCAGTACTTC. The chain links TRBV19 to TRBJ2-7; TRBD2 matches 11 bases. Germline V lookup: CDR1 LNHDA, CDR2 SQIVND (reference sequence). The junction had 16 bases not matched to a gene; V was cut back by 5 bases and J by 1 base. This CDR3 comprises 19 residues.

This clonotype turned up a few times. The chain recombines TRBV24-1 with TRBJ2-3; 9 nucleotides agree with TRBD2. V gave up 1 base and J gave up 4 bases; unmatched junction bases: 5. The CDR3 runs to 16 residues. Per the germline V gene, CDR1 is KGHDR and CDR2 is SFDVKD. The CDR3 nucleotides are TGTGCCACCAGTGATTTTAAAGGACTAGCGCCAGATACGCAGTATTTT. As protein: CATSDFKGLAPDTQYF.

The V and J genes are TRBV7-2 and TRBJ1-1; D ambiguous. The CDR3 consists of 14 residues. Germline loops: CDR1 SGHTA, CDR2 FQGNSA. V was pared by 0 bases and J by 6 bases, with 11 bases between. CDR3 DNA sequence: TGTGCCAGCAGCTTAGCGTGGGAGGGCCCTGAAGCTTTCTTT. Protein sequence: CASSLAWEGPEAFF. The full variable domain, completed using reference TRBV7-2 and TRBJ1-1, is GAGVSQSPSNKVTEKGKDVELRCDPISGHTALYWYRQSLGQGLEFLIYFQGNSAPDKSGLPSDRFSAERTGGSVSTLTIQRTQQEDSAVYLCASSLAWEGPEAFFGQGTRLTVV.

This clonotype was picked up a small number of times. The chain is built from TRBV7-6 and TRBJ2-1; 8 bases map to TRBD2. CDR3 length: 16 residues. V shed 5 bases and J 0 bases; nucleotides not matched to a gene: 6. Per germline, CDR1 SGHVS and CDR2 FNYEAQ. CDR3 in DNA: TGTGCCAGCAGCGCAATAGCGGGAAACTCCTACAATGAGCAGTTCTTC. Its protein product is CASSAIAGNSYNEQFF.

In its sample, this clonotype was seen once. The chain links TRBV6-5 to TRBJ1-2; D uncertain. The V gene's germline CDR1 is MNHEY and CDR2 SVGAGI. The length of the CDR3 is 13 residues. Trimming left V 4 bases short and J 7 bases short, with 13 bases between. The CDR3 DNA reads TGTGCCAGCAGTTTTGGGTTTGGGAGTGGCTACACCTTC. Amino acid sequence: CASSFGFGSGYTF.

The V gene is TRBV2, the J gene TRBJ2-1; D is undetermined. The V gene lost 3 bases and the J gene lost 13 bases, with 13 bases spanning the gap. CDR1 and CDR2 (germline): SNHLY, FYNNEI. The CDR3 is made up of 12 amino acids. The CDR3, as DNA: TGTGCCAGCAGTGATTCCTTTAGAAAACAGTTCTTC. The encoded protein is CASSDSFRKQFF.

This clonotype was seen a few times. The CDR3 here is CATSSLRSTYNEQFF. DNA of the CDR3: TGTGCCACCAGCAGCCTCAGATCCACCTACAATGAGCAGTTCTTC. The genes are TRBV15 and TRBJ2-1; D is uncertain. The CDR3 sequence is 15 residues long. The V end was cut by 3 bases, the J end by 2 bases, with 11 bases between. Germline CDR1 LNHNV, CDR2 YYDKDF (reference sequence).

There are a few counts of this clonotype. V and J are TRBV7-9 and TRBJ2-3; D is unresolved. V dropped 2 bases and J dropped 1 base, with 7 bases sitting between them. CDR3 length equals 14 residues. Germline V CDR1 and CDR2: SEHNR, FQNEAQ (reference sequence). CDR3 amino acids: CASSLRVGTDTQYF. CDR3 nucleotides: TGTGCCAGCAGCTTACGGGTTGGCACAGATACGCAGTATTTT.

The rearrangement uses TRBV6-6 and TRBJ1-6; 8 bases map to TRBD1. The CDR3 contains 14 residues. The V gene's germline CDR1 is MNHNY and CDR2 SVGAGI (reference sequence). Trimming took 7 bases from V and 7 from J; bases not matched to a gene: 6. The CDR3 DNA reads as TGTGCCAGCAACCCGACAGGGGAAAATTCACCCCTCCACTTT. Protein product: CASNPTGENSPLHF.

The V and J genes are TRBV7-6 and TRBJ2-7; 9 nucleotides align to TRBD2. This CDR3 has 16 amino acids. The germline V gene has CDR1 SGHVS and CDR2 FNYEAQ. V was pared by 5 bases and J by 0 bases, with 8 bases of the junction left unmatched. As DNA, the CDR3 is TGTGCCAGCAGCCCGTTTAGCGGGGGCAGCTCCTACGAGCAGTACTTC. Translated, it gives CASSPFSGGSSYEQYF.